A single T cell receptor beta chain is shown here with its context. Its target is not known. The data derive from a study of CXCR3-negative and CXCR3-positive naive CD8 T cells. Study-wide findings and caveats: Researchers reported similar TRBV-TRBJ usage in naive CXCR3-negative and CXCR3-positive cells, though memory differed. Researchers report CXCR3 expression partially decreased after cryopreservation, with fresh PBMCs used in most assays. Naive cells positive for CXCR3 carried more hydrophobic TRB CDR3s than CXCR3-negative ones. Across naive subsets, surface CD5 expression was comparable, and TCR strength was inferred from properties of the TRB CDR3.

Naive CD8+ T lymphocytes were specified as CD45RO-CCR7+CD27+CD95-. The CDR3 runs to 15 residues. Germline loops: CDR1 MGHRA, CDR2 YSYEKL. The authors made the TRB cDNA libraries by 5' RACE using UMI labels. TCRdb processed the 5' RACE reads again and assigns one entry to each CDR3 protein, with no DNA. Here the sample table reports 120,000 to 150,000 distinct CDR3 sequences. This clonotype was obtained from a human donor in good health. Some clones in this sample may be carry-over from other donors' samples. This rearrangement joins TRBV4-1 to TRBJ1-5; the TCRdb D gene call, TRBD1, has no DNA to confirm it. Sequencing was carried out using naive CXCR3+ CD8+ T cells from blood. The subset is: CD45RO-CCR7+CD27+CD95- naive CD8+ T cells expressing CXCR3 (TNR3+). The CDR3 sequence is CASSQMRGRDQPQHF.